Below are 22 T cell receptor beta chains sequenced from a single sample in a study of cytomegalovirus exposure and HLA in healthy donors. Only in-frame clones appear in the TCRdb table, and some are missing; sequencing was by immunoSEQ multiplex PCR. The table includes tens of thousands of clones, roughly 90% detected once. The sequenced sample was PBMCs. The receptors originated from a woman aged 18-29 years in good health and CMV-seropositive.

This chain uses TRBV9 with TRBJ1-4; D is undetermined. The CDR3 is made up of 14 amino acids. The germline V and J ends were trimmed by 2 bases and 0 bases, with 5 bases remaining between them. The germline CDR1 and CDR2 sequences are SGDLS and YYNGEE. The CDR3 DNA sequence: TGTGCCAGCAGCGTCGCGGCAACTAATGAAAAACTGTTTTTT. It translates to CASSVAATNEKLFF.

This clone was counted once. The J gene is TRBJ1-1, the V gene TRBV25-1, with TRBD1 identical over 9 bases. This CDR3 contains 16 residues. Germline trimming cut 6 bases from V and 1 base from J; bases unmatched to any gene: 9. Germline V gene data show CDR1 as MGHDK and CDR2 as SYGVNS. The CDR3 loop is CASSNWGQGGNTEAFF. In nucleotides, the CDR3 is TGTGCCAGCAGCAATTGGGGACAGGGAGGGAACACTGAAGCTTTCTTT.

The chain couples TRBV28 to TRBJ1-1, with D tentatively TRBD1 (5 bases). The germline V and J ends were trimmed by 8 bases and 0 bases, with 16 bases remaining between them. The germline V gene has CDR1 MDHEN and CDR2 SYDVKM. This CDR3 has 15 residues. The chain's CDR3 is CASAPSRGLNTEAFF. The CDR3 coding sequence is TGTGCCAGCGCCCCGTCAAGGGGCTTGAACACTGAAGCTTTCTTT.

CDR3 region: CASSGLAGNTGELFF. The CDR3 DNA follows: TGTGCCAGTAGTGGACTAGCGGGGAACACCGGGGAGCTGTTTTTT. The V call is TRBV19, the J call TRBJ2-2; 11 positions match TRBD2. Looked up from germline, CDR1 is LNHDA and CDR2 is SQIVND (reference sequence). V was pared by 5 bases and J by 1 base, with 0 bases of the junction left unmatched. The CDR3 has 15 residues. Based on the CDR3 plus reference TRBV19 and TRBJ2-2, the full variable domain is DGGITQSPKYLFRKEGQNVTLSCEQNLNHDAMYWYRQDPGQGLRLIYYSQIVNDFQKGDIAEGYSVSREKKESFPLTVTSAQKNPTAFYLCASSGLAGNTGELFFGEGSRLTVL.

This chain joins TRBV6-4 and TRBJ2-3, with 7 bases that match TRBD1. The J segment lost 1 base and the V segment lost 6 bases, leaving 4 bases of the junction unmatched. This CDR3 region has 14 residues. CDR1 and CDR2 from the germline V gene are MRHNA and SNTAGT. CDR3 in amino acids: CASSYRGGTDTQYF. CDR3 DNA: TGTGCCAGCAGCTACAGGGGAGGCACAGATACGCAGTATTTT.

The CDR3 region has the DNA TGTGCCAGTAGTATCGGGACAGGGTCCGGCACTGAAGCTTTCTTT. Its protein is CASSIGTGSGTEAFF. This chain joins TRBV19 and TRBJ1-1; 9 bases fit TRBD1. The germline CDR1 and CDR2 sequences are LNHDA and SQIVND (reference sequence). The V and J ends lost 3 bases and 4 bases, in that order; junction bases with no gene match: 6. The CDR3 runs 15 residues. The complete variable domain, with remaining parts taken from reference TRBV19 and TRBJ1-1, reads DGGITQSPKYLFRKEGQNVTLSCEQNLNHDAMYWYRQDPGQGLRLIYYSQIVNDFQKGDIAEGYSVSREKKESFPLTVTSAQKNPTAFYLCASSIGTGSGTEAFFGQGTRLTVV.

CDR3 protein: CASSIVAGGPIGELFF. The CDR3 DNA sequence: TGTGCCAGTAGTATAGTCGCGGGGGGGCCAATCGGGGAGCTGTTTTTT. The chain carries TRBV19 and TRBJ2-2, with TRBD2 identical over 9 bases. J lost 7 bases, V lost 1 base, and 7 bases had no gene match. This CDR3 has 16 residues. Germline values: CDR1 LNHDA, CDR2 SQIVND (reference sequence).

The table lists this clone with a count of one. This chain connects TRBV7-3 to TRBJ2-2, with unresolved D. V was shortened by 3 bases and J by 5 bases, with 13 bases between the two germline ends. Germline loops: CDR1 SGHTA, CDR2 FQGTGA. CDR3 length: 15 residues. The CDR3 region has the DNA TGTGCCAGCAGCTTGGCCGCGGTTGTTACCGGGGAGCTGTTTTTT. It translates to CASSLAAVVTGELFF. The full variable domain, completed using reference TRBV7-3 and TRBJ2-2, is GAGVSQTPSNKVTEKGKYVELRCDPISGHTALYWYRQSLGQGPEFLIYFQGTGAADDSGLPNDRFFAVRPEGSVSTLKIQRTERGDSAVYLCASSLAAVVTGELFFGEGSRLTVL.

This clone was seen once. Here the CDR3 DNA reads TGTGCCAGCAGCTTAGTTGCAGGGGGCTTTGGAAACACCATATATTTT. Translated, it gives CASSLVAGGFGNTIYF. The chain employs TRBV7-6 and TRBJ1-3; 8 bases agree with TRBD1. Germline values: CDR1 SGHVS, CDR2 FNYEAQ. The CDR3 covers 16 residues. Trimming removed 1 base from V and 3 bases from J; junction bases left unmatched: 5.

This rearrangement joins TRBV19 to TRBJ1-5; no clear D gene. Germline assignment: CDR1 LNHDA and CDR2 SQIVND (reference sequence). V was trimmed by 3 bases and J by 0 bases, leaving 6 bases between them. The CDR3 spans 14 residues. The CDR3, as DNA: TGTGCCAGTAGTATTCGGGGTAGCAATCAGCCCCAGCATTTT. Translation: CASSIRGSNQPQHF.

The V call is TRBV10-2, the J call TRBJ1-5; 9 bases map to TRBD1. Germline V CDR1 and CDR2: WSHSY, SAAADI. The V and J ends lost 6 bases and 1 base, in that order; junction bases with no gene match: 4. The CDR3 has 15 amino acids. The CDR3, as DNA: TGCGCCAGCAGGGGGACAGGGAGAAGCAATCAGCCCCAGCATTTT. Its protein product is CASRGTGRSNQPQHF.

The CDR3 DNA reads as TGTGCCAGCTGGACTGGGGGACTTTCCCCCGGGGAGCTGTTTTTT. Translation: CASWTGGLSPGELFF. The chain has TRBV19 and TRBJ2-2; a weak D match, TRBD2 (6 bases). The ends were cut back, 9 bases at V and 6 bases at J, with 20 bases in the middle. The CDR3 totals 15 residues. Germline loops: CDR1 LNHDA, CDR2 SQIVND (reference sequence). Complete variable domain (other parts from reference TRBV19 and TRBJ2-2): DGGITQSPKYLFRKEGQNVTLSCEQNLNHDAMYWYRQDPGQGLRLIYYSQIVNDFQKGDIAEGYSVSREKKESFPLTVTSAQKNPTAFYLCASWTGGLSPGELFFGEGSRLTVL.

This clone appeared once. The rearrangement uses TRBV2 and TRBJ2-5, with TRBD2 matching 10 bases. The ends lost 7 bases at V and 6 bases at J; junction bases unmatched: 8. Germline V gene sequence: CDR1 SNHLY, CDR2 FYNNEI. This CDR3 contains 14 residues. The CDR3 here is CASNELAGAQTQYF. As DNA, the CDR3 is TGTGCCAGCAATGAGCTAGCGGGGGCTCAGACCCAGTACTTC. Drawing the rest from reference TRBV2 and TRBJ2-5, the complete variable domain is EPEVTQTPSHQVTQMGQEVILRCVPISNHLYFYWYRQILGQKVEFLVSFYNNEISEKSEIFDDQFSVERPDGSNFTLKIRSTKLEDSAMYFCASNELAGAQTQYFGPGTRLLVL.

The chain couples TRBV30 to TRBJ1-1; no clear D. V was cut by 2 bases and J by 3 bases, with 10 bases left in between. The CDR3 runs 13 residues. The V gene's germline CDR1 is GTSNPN and CDR2 SVGIG (reference sequence). CDR3 loop: CAWSFRTYTEAFF. Written as DNA, the CDR3 is TGTGCCTGGAGTTTCAGGACTTACACTGAAGCTTTCTTT.

This chain connects TRBV6-4 to TRBJ1-5; the D is unclear. The CDR3 is 13 residues long. V lost 6 bases to trimming and J lost 4 bases, with 10 bases between them. Per germline, CDR1 MRHNA and CDR2 SNTAGT. CDR3 loop: CASSGRENQPQHF. The CDR3, as DNA: TGTGCCAGCAGCGGACGGGAAAATCAGCCCCAGCATTTT.

The genes are TRBV19 and TRBJ2-4; D gene unclear. Germline V gene data show CDR1 as LNHDA and CDR2 as SQIVND (reference sequence). This CDR3 is built from 15 residues. The V end lost 9 bases, the J end lost 0 bases, and 15 bases lay between the germline ends. DNA of the CDR3: TGTGCCAGGGGCTTAGGTGAACTAGCCAAAAACATTCAGTACTTC. Protein: CARGLGELAKNIQYF.

V is TRBV11-2 and J is TRBJ1-2; D is perhaps TRBD1 (6 bases). Per the germline V gene, CDR1 is SGHAT and CDR2 is FQNNGV. Trimming cost V 3 bases and J 4 bases, with 15 bases left between them. CDR3 length: 15 amino acids. This CDR3 reads CASSFSRQALYGYTF. CDR3 DNA: TGTGCCAGCAGCTTCTCGCGACAGGCCCTCTATGGCTACACCTTC.

This clone showed up just once. The rearrangement uses TRBV7-9 and TRBJ1-4, with 8 bases fitting TRBD1. Germline V gives CDR1 SEHNR, CDR2 FQNEAQ (reference sequence). This CDR3 has 15 residues. The V and J ends lost 0 bases and 8 bases, in that order; junction bases with no gene match: 5. CDR3 DNA: TGTGCCAGCAGCTTAGCGGACAGGGTAGGCGAAAAACTGTTTTTT. It yields the protein CASSLADRVGEKLFF.

In nucleotides, the CDR3 is TGTGCCAGCAGTTACTCGAGGTTATCTGGAAACACCATATATTTT. Protein sequence: CASSYSRLSGNTIYF. This chain uses TRBV6-5 with TRBJ1-3; no firm D call. Germline assignment: CDR1 MNHEY and CDR2 SVGAGI. The CDR3 contains 15 residues. V gave up 0 bases and J gave up 1 base, with 7 bases separating them.

The J gene is TRBJ1-6, the V gene TRBV5-1; TRBD1 aligns across 10 bases. The CDR3 is 16 amino acids. After removal of 3 bases from V and 7 bases from J, the junction contained 7 bases not matched to a gene. Germline lookup yields CDR1 SGHRS and CDR2 YFSETQ. CDR3 sequence: CASSSSGTGANSPLHF. In DNA, the CDR3 is TGCGCCAGCAGCTCCTCCGGGACAGGGGCCAATTCACCCCTCCACTTT. The full variable domain, in which reference TRBV5-1 and TRBJ1-6 provide the parts outside the CDR3, is KAGVTQTPRYLIKTRGQQVTLSCSPISGHRSVSWYQQTPGQGLQFLFEYFSETQRNKGNFPGRFSGRQFSNSRSEMNVSTLELGDSALYLCASSSSGTGANSPLHFGNGTRLTVT.

J is TRBJ2-7 and V is TRBV5-1; 13 bases fit TRBD2. CDR1 SGHRS and CDR2 YFSETQ come from the germline V gene. The CDR3 sequence is 16 residues long. V trimming: 6 bases; J trimming: 2 bases; junction bases outside the gene matches: 8. CDR3 residues: CASTRTSGGQTYEQYF. The CDR3 nucleotides are TGCGCCAGCACCCGGACTAGCGGGGGCCAAACCTACGAGCAGTACTTC.

V and J are TRBV11-1 and TRBJ1-1; 11 bases line up with TRBD1. V gave up 5 bases and J gave up 1 base; unmatched junction bases: 12. Per germline, CDR1 SGHAT and CDR2 FQDESV (reference sequence). The CDR3 spans 18 residues. The CDR3 region is CASSLTWTGGRGNTEAFF. The CDR3 DNA reads TGTGCCAGCAGCCTAACGTGGACAGGGGGCCGTGGGAACACTGAAGCTTTCTTT.